Below, one TCR beta chain is given with its context. No antigen is known for it. CD45RA-negative memory and CD45RA+ naive subsets were split from the CD4+ cells. V was clipped by 8 bases and J by 5 bases; unmatched bases: 9. Germline values: CDR1 SGHRS, CDR2 YFSETQ. The length of the CDR3 is 14 residues. This record comes from a study of shared clonotypes between healthy human individuals. Study-wide findings and caveats: Shared clonotypes: approximately 4.5% naive CD4, 3.5% to 4% naive CD8, less than 2.5% memory CD4, approximately 0.41% memory CD8.

Template for every sorted-subset replicate PCR totaled about 0.2 ug DNA, roughly 30,000 T cell genomes. The data were produced by immunoSEQ multiplex PCR, yet TCRdb's version contains in-frame clones alone and is incomplete. This table has approximately 320,000 clones, roughly 70% appearing once. The source is a man in his thirties or forties in good health. The specimen sequenced was memory CD4+ T cells sorted from blood. The subset was: CD45RA-negative fraction. This rearrangement joins TRBV5-1 to TRBJ2-2; TRBD2 matches 7 bases. Here the CDR3 reads CASRPGTKTGELFF. The CDR3 DNA sequence: TGCGCCAGTCGTCCCGGGACTAAGACCGGGGAGCTGTTTTTT.